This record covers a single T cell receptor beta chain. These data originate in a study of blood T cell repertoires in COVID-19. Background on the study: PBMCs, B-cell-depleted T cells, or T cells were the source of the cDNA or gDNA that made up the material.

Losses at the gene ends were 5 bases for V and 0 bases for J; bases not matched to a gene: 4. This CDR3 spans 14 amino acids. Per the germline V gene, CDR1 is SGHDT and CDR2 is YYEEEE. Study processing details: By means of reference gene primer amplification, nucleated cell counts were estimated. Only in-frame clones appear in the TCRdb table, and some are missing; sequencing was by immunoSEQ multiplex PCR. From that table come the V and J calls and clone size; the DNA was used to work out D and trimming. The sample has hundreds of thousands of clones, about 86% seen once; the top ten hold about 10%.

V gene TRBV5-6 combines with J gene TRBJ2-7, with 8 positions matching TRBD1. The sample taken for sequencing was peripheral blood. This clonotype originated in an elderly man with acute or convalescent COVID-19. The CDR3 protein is CASRRQGSSYEQYF. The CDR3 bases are TGTGCCAGCAGGCGACAGGGGAGCTCCTACGAGCAGTACTTC.